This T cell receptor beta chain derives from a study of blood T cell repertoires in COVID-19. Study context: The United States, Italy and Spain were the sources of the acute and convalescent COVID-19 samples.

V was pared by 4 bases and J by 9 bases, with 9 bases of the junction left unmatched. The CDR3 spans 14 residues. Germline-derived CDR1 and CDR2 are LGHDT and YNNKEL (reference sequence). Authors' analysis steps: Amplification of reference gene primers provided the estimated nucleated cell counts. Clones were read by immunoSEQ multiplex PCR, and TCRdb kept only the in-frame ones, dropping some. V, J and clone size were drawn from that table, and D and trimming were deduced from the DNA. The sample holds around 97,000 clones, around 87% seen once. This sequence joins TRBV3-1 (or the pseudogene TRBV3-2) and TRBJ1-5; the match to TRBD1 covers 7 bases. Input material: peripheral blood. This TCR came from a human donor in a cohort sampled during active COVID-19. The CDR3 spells CASSLRTGDSPQHF. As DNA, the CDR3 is TGTGCCAGCAGCCTGCGGACAGGCGATTCGCCCCAGCATTTT.